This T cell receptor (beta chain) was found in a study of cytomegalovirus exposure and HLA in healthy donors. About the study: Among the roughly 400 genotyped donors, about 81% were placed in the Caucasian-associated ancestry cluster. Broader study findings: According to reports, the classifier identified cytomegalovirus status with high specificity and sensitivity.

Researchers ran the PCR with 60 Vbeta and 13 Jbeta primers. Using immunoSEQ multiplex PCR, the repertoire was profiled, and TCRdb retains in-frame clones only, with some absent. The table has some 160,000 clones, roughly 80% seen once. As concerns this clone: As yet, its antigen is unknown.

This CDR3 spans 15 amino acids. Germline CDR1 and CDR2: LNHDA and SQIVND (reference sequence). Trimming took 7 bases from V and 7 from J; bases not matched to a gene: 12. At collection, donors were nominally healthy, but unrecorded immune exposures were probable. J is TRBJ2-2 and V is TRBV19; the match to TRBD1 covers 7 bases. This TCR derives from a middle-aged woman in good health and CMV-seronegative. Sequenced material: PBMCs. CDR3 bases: TGTGCCAGTAACGGACAGGACGGTCGGAACGGGGAGCTGTTTTTT. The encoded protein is CASNGQDGRNGELFF.